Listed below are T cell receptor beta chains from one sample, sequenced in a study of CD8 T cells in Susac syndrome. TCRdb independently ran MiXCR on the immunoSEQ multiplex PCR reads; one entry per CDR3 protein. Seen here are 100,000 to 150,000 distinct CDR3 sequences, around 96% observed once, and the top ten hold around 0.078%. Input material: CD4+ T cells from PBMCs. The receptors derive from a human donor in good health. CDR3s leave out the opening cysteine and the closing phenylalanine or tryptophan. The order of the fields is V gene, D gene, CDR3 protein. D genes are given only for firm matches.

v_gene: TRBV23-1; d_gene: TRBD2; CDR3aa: ASSQSAGETDTQY
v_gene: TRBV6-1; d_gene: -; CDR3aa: ASSISSGANVLT
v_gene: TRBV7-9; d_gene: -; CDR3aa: ASSLRDDQETQY
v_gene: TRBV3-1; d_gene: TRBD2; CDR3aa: ASRPSGTDEQY
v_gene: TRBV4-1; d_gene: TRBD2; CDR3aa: ASSHPTSGRGPGELF
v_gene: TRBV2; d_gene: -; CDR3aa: ASSGGLGYEQY
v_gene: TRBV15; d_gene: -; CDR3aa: ATSRGPTPGQPQH
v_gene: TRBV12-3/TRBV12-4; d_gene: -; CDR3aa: ASSPHMAANIQY
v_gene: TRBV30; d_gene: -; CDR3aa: ASFGTRGYT
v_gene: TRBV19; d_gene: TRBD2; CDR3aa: ATESGRHRPRF